This TCR beta chain stems from a study of shared clonotypes between healthy human individuals. The wider study: There were three CD4 naive, three CD4 memory, two CD8 naive and one CD8 memory plates per donor. General study findings and limits: Inspection by rarefaction showed sorted-subset sequencing to be incomplete despite large depth. On the whole, naive subsets had larger estimated richness than memory subsets had.

The CDR3 length is 13 residues. Germline V gives CDR1 SGHVS, CDR2 FNYEAQ. Trimming cost V 8 bases and J 1 base, with 11 bases left between them. The study ran the assay at deep level. Clones were sequenced by immunoSEQ multiplex PCR, and TCRdb holds only the in-frame ones, with some missing. Of 100,000 or so clones listed, 55% to 70% are singletons. In regard to this clone: Its antigen is not known.

The rearrangement joins TRBV7-6 to TRBJ1-1; D is perhaps TRBD1 (5 bases). This clonotype was sampled from a young woman in good health. Sequenced material: memory CD8+ T cells sorted from blood. The subset denotes: CD45RO+ cells pooled with CCR7-negative TemRA cells. Here the CDR3 reads CASGITGNTEAFF. CDR3 coding DNA: TGTGCCAGCGGAATAACAGGGAACACTGAAGCTTTCTTT.